The 6 T cell receptor beta chains listed next were all sequenced from one sample in a study of Ad26.COV2.S vaccination and SARS-CoV-2 variants. The table came from immunoSEQ multiplex PCR; TCRdb's copy has only in-frame clones and leaves some out. The repertoire has fewer than 800,000 clones, 89% of them found once; the top ten carry approximately 1.5%. Described treatment: around 19 received Ad26.COV2.S at low or high dose, single or two shots; 5 received placebo; per-sample allocation not given. On day 63 after the first injection, vaccine and placebo recipients gave samples. The sequenced sample was peripheral blood, obtained in a trial of Ad26.COV2.S vaccine versus placebo. Receptors originate from a person between 18 and 60 years old who received the Ad26.COV2.S COVID-19 vaccine or a placebo.

The gene calls are TRBV15 and TRBJ2-7; TRBD2 matches 8 bases. Per the germline V gene, CDR1 is LNHNV and CDR2 is YYDKDF (reference sequence). There are 12 residues in the CDR3. V lost 2 bases, J lost 12 bases, and 6 bases stayed unmatched. Here the CDR3 DNA reads TGTGCCACCAGCAGATCCGGGGGGGACCCGTACTTC. Translating gives CATSRSGGDPYF.

This chain links TRBV30 with TRBJ2-5; tentative D call: TRBD1 (7 bases). The V end lost 0 bases, the J end lost 5 bases, and 16 bases lay between the germline ends. This CDR3 comprises 15 residues. Germline V gives CDR1 GTSNPN, CDR2 SVGIG (reference sequence). The CDR3 coding sequence is TGTGCCTGGAGTGTAGGAGGGGGCGCGGGGGAGACCCAGTACTTC. Residues: CAWSVGGGAGETQYF.

The chain employs TRBV25-1 and TRBJ2-6; D perhaps matches TRBD2 (7 bases). Trimming removed 7 bases at V and 0 bases at J, with 13 bases between. From germline, CDR1 is MGHDK and CDR2 SYGVNS. The CDR3 has 16 residues. DNA of the CDR3: TGTGCCAGCAATCGGGGGGCCCACTCTGGGGCCAACGTCCTGACTTTC. Amino acid sequence: CASNRGAHSGANVLTF.

This clone was seen a few times. The chain recombines TRBV6-5 with TRBJ1-5, with TRBD1 matching over 8 bases. The CDR3 is made up of 13 amino acids. CDR1 is MNHEY and CDR2 is SVGAGI in the germline V gene. Unmatched junction bases numbered 3, after V lost 5 bases and J lost 6 bases. CDR3 sequence (DNA): TGTGCCAGCAGTCCACAGGGGGGTCAGCCCCAGCATTTT. This encodes CASSPQGGQPQHF.

The chain carries TRBV30 and TRBJ1-2; unclear D gene. V lost 4 bases to trimming and J lost 5 bases, with 8 bases between them. CDR1 and CDR2 (germline): GTSNPN, SVGIG (reference sequence). This CDR3 region has 11 residues. The CDR3 region has the DNA TGTGCCTGGAACCTTGGGTATGGCTACACCTTC. Translating it yields CAWNLGYGYTF.

This clone was observed a few times. The chain joins TRBV24-1 to TRBJ2-6; 8 bases are a match to TRBD2. V trimming: 6 bases; J trimming: 4 bases; junction bases outside the gene matches: 7. Per germline, CDR1 KGHDR and CDR2 SFDVKD. This CDR3 comprises 16 residues. The CDR3 is CATSSGGEKGANVLTF. CDR3 DNA: TGTGCCACCAGTTCCGGGGGGGAGAAAGGGGCCAACGTCCTGACTTTC.